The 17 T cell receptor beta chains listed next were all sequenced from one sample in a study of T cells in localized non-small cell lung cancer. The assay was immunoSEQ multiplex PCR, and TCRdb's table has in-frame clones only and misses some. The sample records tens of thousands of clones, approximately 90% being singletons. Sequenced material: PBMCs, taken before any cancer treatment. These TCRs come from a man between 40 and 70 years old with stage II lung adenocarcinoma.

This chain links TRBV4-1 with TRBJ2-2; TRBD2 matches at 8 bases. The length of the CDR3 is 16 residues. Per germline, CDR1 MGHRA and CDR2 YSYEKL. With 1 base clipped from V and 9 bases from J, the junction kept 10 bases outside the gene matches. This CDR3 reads CASSQAPSGGPRELFF. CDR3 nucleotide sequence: TGCGCCAGCAGCCAAGCACCCAGCGGGGGACCCCGGGAGCTGTTTTTT.

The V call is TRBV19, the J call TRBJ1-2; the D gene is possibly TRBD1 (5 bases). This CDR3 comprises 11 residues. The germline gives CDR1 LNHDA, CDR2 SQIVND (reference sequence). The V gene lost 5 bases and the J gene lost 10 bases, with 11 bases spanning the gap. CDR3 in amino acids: CASSGGKDYTF. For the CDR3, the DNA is TGTGCCAGTAGTGGGGGTAAGGACTACACCTTC.

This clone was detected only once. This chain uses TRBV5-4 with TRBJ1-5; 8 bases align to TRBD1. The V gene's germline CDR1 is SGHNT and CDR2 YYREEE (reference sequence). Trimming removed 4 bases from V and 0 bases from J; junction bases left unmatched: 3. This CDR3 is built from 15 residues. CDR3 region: CASSPGQDSNQPQHF. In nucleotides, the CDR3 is TGTGCCAGCAGCCCGGGACAGGATAGCAATCAGCCCCAGCATTTT.

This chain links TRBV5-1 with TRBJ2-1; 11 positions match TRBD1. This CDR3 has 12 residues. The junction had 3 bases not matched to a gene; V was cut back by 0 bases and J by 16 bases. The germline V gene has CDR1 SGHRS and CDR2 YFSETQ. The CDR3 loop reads CASSLVGTGGFF. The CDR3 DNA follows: TGCGCCAGCAGCTTGGTAGGGACAGGGGGATTCTTC. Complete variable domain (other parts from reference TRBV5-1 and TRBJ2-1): KAGVTQTPRYLIKTRGQQVTLSCSPISGHRSVSWYQQTPGQGLQFLFEYFSETQRNKGNFPGRFSGRQFSNSRSEMNVSTLELGDSALYLCASSLVGTGGFFGPGTRLTVL.

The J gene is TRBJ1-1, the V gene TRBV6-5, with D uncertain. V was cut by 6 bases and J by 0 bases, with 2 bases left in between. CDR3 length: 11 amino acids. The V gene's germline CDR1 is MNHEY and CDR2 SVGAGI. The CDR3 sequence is CASRLNTEAFF. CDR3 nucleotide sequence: TGTGCCAGCAGGTTGAACACTGAAGCTTTCTTT.

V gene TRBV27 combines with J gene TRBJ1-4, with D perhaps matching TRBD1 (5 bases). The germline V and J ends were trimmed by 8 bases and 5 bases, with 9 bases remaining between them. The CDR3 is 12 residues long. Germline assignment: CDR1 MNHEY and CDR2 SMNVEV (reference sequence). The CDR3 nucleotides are TGTGCCAGCGGGGCTTTAAATGAAAAACTGTTTTTT. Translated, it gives CASGALNEKLFF.

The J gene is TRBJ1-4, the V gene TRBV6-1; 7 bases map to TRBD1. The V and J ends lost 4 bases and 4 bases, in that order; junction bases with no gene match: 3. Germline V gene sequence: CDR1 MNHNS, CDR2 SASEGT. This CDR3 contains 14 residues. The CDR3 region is CASSGRGINEKLFF. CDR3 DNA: TGTGCCAGCAGTGGCAGGGGGATTAATGAAAAACTGTTTTTT.

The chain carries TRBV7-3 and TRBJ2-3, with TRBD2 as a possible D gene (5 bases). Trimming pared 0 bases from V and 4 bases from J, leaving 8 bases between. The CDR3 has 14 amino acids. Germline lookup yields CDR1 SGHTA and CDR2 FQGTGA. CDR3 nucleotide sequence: TGTGCCAGCAGCTTAACGGGAGCTGCAGATACGCAGTATTTT. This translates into CASSLTGAADTQYF.

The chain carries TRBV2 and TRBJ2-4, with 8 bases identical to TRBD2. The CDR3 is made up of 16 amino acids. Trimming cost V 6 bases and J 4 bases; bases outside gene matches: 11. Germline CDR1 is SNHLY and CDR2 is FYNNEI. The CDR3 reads CASRVGGLGLKNIQYF. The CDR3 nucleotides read TGTGCCAGCAGGGTGGGGGGACTAGGCCTAAAAAACATTCAGTACTTC.

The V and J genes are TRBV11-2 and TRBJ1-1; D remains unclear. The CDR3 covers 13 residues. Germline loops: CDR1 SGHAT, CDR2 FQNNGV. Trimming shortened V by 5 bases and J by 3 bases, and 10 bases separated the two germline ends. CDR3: CASSHGRDTEAFF. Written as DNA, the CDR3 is TGTGCCAGCAGCCATGGACGGGACACTGAAGCTTTCTTT.

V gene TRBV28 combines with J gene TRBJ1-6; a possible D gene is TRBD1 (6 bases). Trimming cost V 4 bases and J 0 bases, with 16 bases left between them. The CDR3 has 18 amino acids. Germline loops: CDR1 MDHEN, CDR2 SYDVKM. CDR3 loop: CASSSPGSRGSYNSPLHF. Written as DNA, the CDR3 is TGTGCCAGCAGTTCGCCGGGGTCCAGGGGCTCCTATAATTCACCCCTCCACTTT.

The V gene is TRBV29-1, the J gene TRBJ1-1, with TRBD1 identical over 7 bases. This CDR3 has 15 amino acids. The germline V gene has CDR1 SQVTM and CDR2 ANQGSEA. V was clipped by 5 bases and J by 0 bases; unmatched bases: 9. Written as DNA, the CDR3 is TGCAGCGTTCAGGGGGTATTTCCATTGAACACTGAAGCTTTCTTT. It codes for CSVQGVFPLNTEAFF. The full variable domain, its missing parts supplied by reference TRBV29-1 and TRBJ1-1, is SAVISQKPSRDICQRGTSLTIQCQVDSQVTMMFWYRQQPGQSLTLIATANQGSEATYESGFVIDKFPISRPNLTFSTLTVSNMSPEDSSIYLCSVQGVFPLNTEAFFGQGTRLTVV.

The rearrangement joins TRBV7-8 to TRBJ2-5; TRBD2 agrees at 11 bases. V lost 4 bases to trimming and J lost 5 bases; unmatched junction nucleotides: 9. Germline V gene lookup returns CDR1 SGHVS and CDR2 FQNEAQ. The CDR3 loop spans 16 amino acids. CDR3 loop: CASSSPSGGRGETQYF. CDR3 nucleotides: TGTGCCAGCAGCTCCCCTAGCGGGGGGAGGGGGGAGACCCAGTACTTC.

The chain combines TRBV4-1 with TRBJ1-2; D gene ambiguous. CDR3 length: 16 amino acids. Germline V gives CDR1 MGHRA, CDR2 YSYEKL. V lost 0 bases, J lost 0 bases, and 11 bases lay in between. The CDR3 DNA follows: TGCGCCAGCAGCCAAGATTGGGCCGTTGCTAACTATGGCTACACCTTC. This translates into CASSQDWAVANYGYTF.

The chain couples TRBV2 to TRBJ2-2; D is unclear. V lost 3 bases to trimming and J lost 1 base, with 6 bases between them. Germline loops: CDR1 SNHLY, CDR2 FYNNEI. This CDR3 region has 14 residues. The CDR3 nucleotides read TGTGCCAGCAGTGAGAACGGGAACACCGGGGAGCTGTTTTTT. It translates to CASSENGNTGELFF.

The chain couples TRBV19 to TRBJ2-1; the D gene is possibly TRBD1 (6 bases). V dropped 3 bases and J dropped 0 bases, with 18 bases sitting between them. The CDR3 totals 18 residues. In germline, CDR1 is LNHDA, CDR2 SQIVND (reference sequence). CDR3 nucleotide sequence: TGTGCCAGTAGTATTGGGAGTTTGGGGGCGAGCTCCTACAATGAGCAGTTCTTC. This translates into CASSIGSLGASSYNEQFF.

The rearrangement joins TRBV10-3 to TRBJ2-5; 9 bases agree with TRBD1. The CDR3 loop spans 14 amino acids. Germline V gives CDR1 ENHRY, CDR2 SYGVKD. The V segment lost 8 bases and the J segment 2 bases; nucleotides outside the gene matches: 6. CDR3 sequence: CAIGTGTGQETQYF. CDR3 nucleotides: TGTGCCATCGGGACCGGGACAGGGCAAGAGACCCAGTACTTC.